This TCR beta chain was profiled in a study of radiation and T cells in renal cell carcinoma. Indicated time point: blood 4 weeks post-SBRT, at nephrectomy. Treatment reported: 15 Gy SBRT to primary tumor, nephrectomy 4 weeks later. Germline V gives CDR1 SNHLY, CDR2 FYNNEI. The CDR3 has 14 amino acids. V was clipped by 1 base and J by 6 bases, with 10 bases between them. The table came from immunoSEQ multiplex PCR; TCRdb's copy has only in-frame clones and leaves some out. The table records about 170,000 clones, around 89% of them present only once. The chain uses TRBV2 and TRBJ1-5; D gene ambiguous. This material consisted of blood, taken from a patient whose treatment included radiotherapy and nephrectomy. This TCR was sampled from a woman in her fifties or sixties with renal cell carcinoma. CDR3 in DNA: TGTGCCAGCAGTGAAGTCTACACATTTCAGCCCCAGCATTTT. This translates into CASSEVYTFQPQHF.